Presented here are 7 T cell receptor beta chains from one specimen sequenced in a study of Graves' ophthalmopathy and Graves' hyperthyroidism. CDR3 regions of TCR beta were amplified from RNA transcripts. Investigators did first-round RT-PCR with HTBI primers, then second-round multiplex PCR. TCRdb independently ran MiXCR on the multiplex PCR reads; one entry per CDR3 protein. The table includes 200,000 to 300,000 distinct CDR3 sequences, around 45% detected once. Sequenced: peripheral blood. These TCRs come from an adult man with Graves' ophthalmopathy.

The CDR3 reads CASSASYSGAYEQYF. As DNA, the CDR3 is TGTGCCAGCAGTGCATCATACTCAGGGGCCTACGAGCAGTACTTC. The V and J genes are TRBV25-1 and TRBJ2-7, with TRBD1 as a possible D gene (6 bases). CDR1 is MGHDK, CDR2 SYGVNS, per germline. Trimming cost V 4 bases and J 2 bases, with 15 bases left between them. This CDR3 has 15 amino acids.

CDR3 protein: CASSLRTGLEQYF. In nucleotides, the CDR3 is TGTGCCAGCAGTTTACGGACAGGGCTCGAGCAGTACTTC. This chain uses TRBV12-3 or TRBV12-4 with TRBJ2-7; 8 nucleotides line up with TRBD1. V was clipped by 2 bases and J by 6 bases; unmatched bases: 3. CDR3 length: 13 residues.

This chain links TRBV29-1 with TRBJ2-2; 9 bases are a match to TRBD2. Germline CDR1 and CDR2: SQVTM and ANQGSEA. There are 13 residues in the CDR3. For the CDR3, the DNA is TGCAGGCGACTAGCGGTGAACACCGGGGAGCTGTTTTTT. Encoded protein: CRRLAVNTGELFF.

There are a few counts of this clonotype. The chain combines TRBV7-9 with TRBJ1-2, with D maybe TRBD1 (6 bases). Germline loops: CDR1 SEHNR, CDR2 FQNEAQ (reference sequence). The V and J ends lost 2 bases and 0 bases respectively, with 10 bases between them. The CDR3 is 15 residues long. The CDR3 loop reads CASSLRQAPNYGYTF. For the CDR3, the DNA is TGTGCCAGCAGCTTAAGACAGGCACCTAACTATGGCTACACCTTC.

On this clonotype: One end of the junction fails to match germline, which may point to a read error. The genes are TRBV7-9 and TRBJ1-1; D uncertain. The V gene's germline CDR1 is SEHNR and CDR2 FQNEAQ (reference sequence). The length of the CDR3 is 13 residues. The CDR3: CASSQDRETEAFF. The DNA for the CDR3 is TGCGCCAGCAGCCAAGATCGCGAGACTGAAGCTTTCTTT.

This clonotype has more than one count but fewer than ten. The chain combines TRBV7-8 with TRBJ1-4; TRBD1 matches 10 bases. V lost 5 bases and J lost 6; bases outside the gene matches: 3. This CDR3 is built from 14 residues. Per the germline V gene, CDR1 is SGHVS and CDR2 is FQNEAQ. CDR3 coding DNA: TGTGCCAGCAGCCCGGACAGGGGGGATGAAAAACTGTTTTTT. Translated, it gives CASSPDRGDEKLFF.

This clonotype was detected only a few times. This chain uses TRBV20-1 with TRBJ1-1, with 7 bases aligning to TRBD1. CDR3 size: 12 residues. CDR1 and CDR2 from the germline V gene are DFQATT and SNEGSKA (reference sequence). The V segment lost 3 bases and the J segment 5 bases; nucleotides outside the gene matches: 3. The CDR3, as DNA: TGCAGTGCTAGTCCAGGGGGAACTGAAGCTTTCTTT. It encodes CSASPGGTEAFF.